The rows below give T cell receptor beta chains drawn from one sample of a study of shared clonotypes between healthy human individuals. Profiling relied on immunoSEQ multiplex PCR, and the TCRdb table lists in-frame clones only, not all of them. The data hold over 850,000 clones, with approximately 78% observed a single time. The sequencing input was memory CD4+ T cells from PBMCs. The receptors were gathered from a man younger than 35 in good health. Some clones in this sample may be carry-over from other donors' samples. The CDR3 runs from the conserved cysteine through the conserved F or W. Each record gives: D gene, V gene, J gene, clone size, CDR3 DNA, CDR3 protein. D genes are given only for firm matches. Rows may omit the clone size; those that give it use once, few, many or a size class.

>-|TRBV21-1|TRBJ2-2|once
TGTGCCAGCAGCAAAGTTAGCGGGAGCGACACCGGGGAGCTGTTTTTT
CASSKVSGSDTGELFF
>-|TRBV5-1|TRBJ2-1|-
TGCGCCAGCAGCTTGGTGTCCGGGAGAACTTTCCATGAGCAGTTCTTC
CASSLVSGRTFHEQFF
>-|TRBV29-1|TRBJ2-2|-
TGCAGCGGGTTGGTGGGTCTCAACACCGGGGAGCTGTTTTTT
CSGLVGLNTGELFF
>-|TRBV18|TRBJ1-2|-
TGTGCCAGCTCACCCGGACAGACCTATGGCTACACCTTC
CASSPGQTYGYTF
>TRBD2|TRBV18|TRBJ2-2|-
TGTGCCAGCTCACCCTCTAGCGGTACCGGGGAGCTGTTTTTT
CASSPSSGTGELFF
>-|TRBV19|TRBJ1-5|-
TGTGCCAGTAGTCTCTTAACAGCTTATAGCAATCAGCCCCAGCATTTT
CASSLLTAYSNQPQHF
>-|TRBV6-6|TRBJ1-6|once
TGTGCCAGCACCCCGTCGGTACAGGTTGTTTGGGCCCTCCACTTT
CASTPSVQVVWALHF
>-|TRBV4-3|TRBJ1-2|once
TGCGCCAGCAGCCCTAGGAGCGGAGCACCTCATGGCTACACCTTC
CASSPRSGAPHGYTF
>TRBD2|TRBV18|TRBJ2-7|-
TGTGCCAGCTCTGCGGGACTAGCGGTCTACGAGCAGTACTTC
CASSAGLAVYEQYF
>-|TRBV7-9|TRBJ1-5|-
TGTGCCAGCAGCTCACGGAATAATCAGCCCCAGCATTTT
CASSSRNNQPQHF
>TRBD1|TRBV11-3|TRBJ2-3|-
TGTGCCAGCAGCTTACGGGTCGCCGGGACAGGGACGGATACGCAGTATTTT
CASSLRVAGTGTDTQYF
>-|TRBV29-1|TRBJ2-7|-
TGCAGCGTCGTAGGACCTGGTTGGTCGGAGCAGTACTTC
CSVVGPGWSEQYF
>TRBD1|TRBV11-2|TRBJ2-7|many
TGTGCCAGCAGCACCCGGGGACAGGGAATACGGTACGAGCAGTACTTC
CASSTRGQGIRYEQYF
>-|TRBV28|TRBJ2-3|-
TGTGCCAGCAGTTCTTTCATCGGACAGCTCCTCACAGATACGCAGTATTTT
CASSSFIGQLLTDTQYF
>-|TRBV2|TRBJ1-2|-
TGTGCCAGCAGTCCCCAACAAACCTTAAATGGCTACACCTTC
CASSPQQTLNGYTF
>-|TRBV11-3|TRBJ2-1|once
TGTGCCAGCAGCTCAGGACGGAATGAGCAGTTCTTC
CASSSGRNEQFF
>TRBD1|TRBV6-5|TRBJ2-7|-
TGTGCCAGCAGTTACCGGGACAGGTACTACGAGCAGTACTTC
CASSYRDRYYEQYF
>-|TRBV28|TRBJ1-2|-
TGTGCCAGCAACAAGGACGGCCTGGGCTACACCTTC
CASNKDGLGYTF
>-|TRBV18|TRBJ1-1|-
TGTGCCAGCTCACCGGATGTGGTCGAAGCTTTCTTT
CASSPDVVEAFF
>-|TRBV5-4|TRBJ2-7|few
TGTGCCAGCAGCTTGGACTCTCAGGTTGGGAGGCAGTACTTC
CASSLDSQVGRQYF
>TRBD2|TRBV5-1|TRBJ2-1|-
TGCGCCAGCAGCCGGAGCGGGAACTACAATGAGCAGTTCTTC
CASSRSGNYNEQFF
>-|TRBV29-1|TRBJ2-7|-
TGCAGCGTTGCTACAGGGCTCGGAGACGAGCAGTACTTC
CSVATGLGDEQYF
>-|TRBV7-7|TRBJ2-5|-
TGTGCCAGCAGTTCGGTAGGCCAAGAGACCCAGTACTTC
CASSSVGQETQYF